This TCR beta chain was sequenced for a study of blood T cell repertoires in COVID-19. Across the whole study: The United States, Italy and Spain supplied acute and convalescent COVID-19 samples. T cells, B-cell-depleted T cells, or PBMCs provided the cDNA or gDNA that served as material.

This clone was observed a single time. Authors' analysis steps: Researchers report that nucleated cell counts were estimated from reference gene primer amplification. The table came from immunoSEQ multiplex PCR; TCRdb's copy has only in-frame clones and leaves some out. The V and J calls and clone size come from that table; D and trimming were worked out from the DNA. The sample records over 70,000 clones, roughly 92% being singletons. The sequence derives from a man over 45 with COVID-19, enrolled during active disease. The sequencing input was peripheral blood.

The chain's CDR3 is CAWSAGSDGKGQPQHF. For the CDR3, the DNA is TGTGCCTGGAGTGCCGGATCGGACGGGAAAGGACAGCCCCAGCATTTT. This sequence joins TRBV30 and TRBJ1-5; unclear D gene. Germline V CDR1 and CDR2: GTSNPN, SVGIG (reference sequence). V was shortened by 1 base and J by 7 bases, with 20 bases between the two germline ends. This CDR3 has 16 amino acids. The full variable domain, in which reference TRBV30 and TRBJ1-5 provide the parts outside the CDR3, is SQTIHQWPATLVQPVGSPLSLECTVEGTSNPNLYWYRQAAGRGLQLLFYSVGIGQISSEVPQNLSASRPQDRQFILSSKKLLLSDSGFYLCAWSAGSDGKGQPQHFGDGTRLSIL.